This TCR beta chain was documented in a study of shared clonotypes between healthy human individuals. The overall study: Each donor contributed plates that comprised three CD4 naive, three CD4 memory, two CD8 naive and one CD8 memory. Whole-study findings and limits: For sorted subsets, rarefaction showed incomplete sequencing despite large depth.

The CDR3 runs 14 residues. The germline V and J ends were trimmed by 4 bases and 4 bases, with 14 bases remaining between them. Germline loops: CDR1 SGHDN, CDR2 FVKESK. CD4+ cells were split into CD45RA+ naive and CD45RA-negative memory subsets. Several immunoSEQ 96-well plates shared each subset's DNA, each plate a replicate. The protocol was immunoSEQ multiplex PCR, while the TCRdb copy is restricted to in-frame clones and leaves out a portion. Here the sample spans over 2 million clones, roughly 90% being singletons. About this clone: As yet, its antigen is unknown.

Sequenced sample: naive CD4+ T cells from PBMCs. Subset of the sample: CD45RA+ positively selected. This sequence was found in a man between 18 and 29 years old in good health. Some clones in this sample may be carry-over from other donors' samples. The chain uses TRBV14 and TRBJ2-7; weak D call: TRBD2 (6 bases). The CDR3 DNA follows: TGTGCCAGCAGCCCAACTAGCTATCTTTACGAGCAGTACTTC. Protein: CASSPTSYLYEQYF.